This record looks at one T cell receptor (beta chain) sequence and its context. This clone was picked up one time. Which antigen it targets is not known. One base away there is no much larger clone; base qualities are not given. Sequences LGHNA (CDR1) and YSLEER (CDR2) are obtained from the germline V gene. The CDR3 starts with the cysteine, ends with the phenylalanine, and has 16 residues. This entry keeps only the CDR3 DNA: 48 bases, framed from base 1. The trim is 0 bases for V and 3 bases for J, with a gap of 15 bases between the germline ends. This entry is derived from a study of blood T cell repertoires in COVID-19 (dated by TCRdb to 2019 to 2021). In terms of the full investigation: Samples covering the acute and convalescent phases of COVID-19 were provided by collaborators in the United States, Italy and Spain. Sample metadata almost always included a de-identified subject ID, COVID-19 status, age in years and sex. Where HLA class I and class II types were available, the types were taken from metadata supplied by the sample provider, not from assay-based typing. A freely available public database, intended as a resource for researchers studying the immune response to SARS-CoV-2, is where the repertoires were released. The material from the prospective study consisted of cDNA or gDNA derived from T cells, B-cell-depleted T cells, or PBMCs. Samples were obtained from the ongoing ImmuneRACE study (first 160 participants) and from about 1,300 subjects provided by 6 global collaborators. Deeply sampled blood TCRbeta repertoires from subjects exposed to, actively infected with, or recovered from COVID-19 were included in the dataset. Overall study results and their limits: How much clinical and demographic metadata was included differed by source and by participant, and the metadata was provided uncurated.

TCRbeta CDR3 regions were amplified from genomic DNA by means of the immunoSEQ Assay, a bias-controlled multiplex PCR. The published analysis was carried out like this. Nucleated cell counts per sample were estimated from amplification of reference gene primers within the assay. Sequence reads were collapsed and filtered to measure the absolute abundance of every unique TCRbeta CDR3 rearrangement. Productive Simpson clonality was computed per sample as the square root of Simpson's diversity index over productive rearrangements. The table was pulled from immuneACCESS by TCRdb, which kept in-frame rearrangements only. Such tables lose some clones; where checked, under half of the loss comes from unresolved V genes, and the rest has no known cause. Clone size and the V and J calls come from that table; the DNA yielded D and trimming. This sample lists some 150,000 clones; around 89% were detected once. The top ten constitute approximately 3% of the sample.

Whole blood was collected in K2EDTA tubes by collaborating institutions according to the institutions' own protocols. Collaborator samples were shipped for TCRbeta analysis as frozen whole blood, isolated PBMCs, or DNA extracted from either sample type. The sequence links TRBV4-3 to TRBJ2-7, with the identity of the D gene unclear. This receptor was identified in a woman aged 60-75 years with active COVID-19. Sequencing was done on a sample of peripheral blood. The CDR3 loop reads CASSQDNHEAIYEQYF. The nucleotides read TGCGCCAGCAGCCAAGATAACCACGAGGCGATCTACGAGCAGTACTTC.